The T cell receptor beta chain described here comes from a study of Graves' ophthalmopathy and Graves' hyperthyroidism. Germline trimming cut 5 bases from V and 1 base from J; bases unmatched to any gene: 3. CDR3 length: 15 residues. RNA transcripts provided the template for amplifying TCR beta CDR3 regions. RT-PCR in the first round used HTBI primers; a second-round multiplex PCR followed. TCRdb recomputed calls from the multiplex PCR reads with MiXCR, one row per CDR3 protein. The sample contains about 590,000 distinct CDR3 sequences, less than 40% of which appear only once. This receptor was taken from an adult man with Graves' hyperthyroidism. The sequenced material came from peripheral blood or thyroid tissue (not recorded which). This sequence joins TRBV12-3 or TRBV12-4 and TRBJ2-1; 9 bases fit TRBD1. This CDR3 is CASSRQGVSYNEQFF. As DNA, the CDR3 is TGTGCCAGCAGTAGACAGGGGGTGTCCTACAATGAGCAGTTCTTC.